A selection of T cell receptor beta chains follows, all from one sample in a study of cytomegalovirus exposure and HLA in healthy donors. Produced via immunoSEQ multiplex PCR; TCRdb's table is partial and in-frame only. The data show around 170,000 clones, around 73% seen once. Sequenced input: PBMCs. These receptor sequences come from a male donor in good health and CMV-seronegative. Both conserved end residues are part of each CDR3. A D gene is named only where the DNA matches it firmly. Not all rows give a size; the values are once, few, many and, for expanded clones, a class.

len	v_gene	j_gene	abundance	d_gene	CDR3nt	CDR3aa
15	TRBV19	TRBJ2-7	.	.	TGTGCCAGTAGTACTAGCCTGGGCAGTTCCTACGAGCAGTACTTC	CASSTSLGSSYEQYF
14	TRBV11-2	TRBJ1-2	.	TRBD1	TGTGCCAGCAGCTTAAACAGGGGATTCGATGGCTACACCTTC	CASSLNRGFDGYTF
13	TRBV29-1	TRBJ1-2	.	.	TGCAGCGTCCCCACCCGGGGGGCGAGGGGCTACACCTTC	CSVPTRGARGYTF
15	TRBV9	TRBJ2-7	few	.	TGTGCCAGCAGCCAACAGGGTGGGGAGTCACACGAGCAGTACTTC	CASSQQGGESHEQYF
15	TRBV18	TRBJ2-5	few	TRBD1	TGTGCCAGCTCGGAGAGGGACAGAAGAAAAGAGACCCAGTACTTC	CASSERDRRKETQYF
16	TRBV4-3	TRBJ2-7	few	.	TGCGCCAGCAGCCAAGGGATCAGAGACAGCTCCTACGAGCAGTACTTC	CASSQGIRDSSYEQYF
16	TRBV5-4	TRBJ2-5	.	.	TGTGCCAGCAGCTCAACGCCAGACGGAGAGAGGGAGACCCAGTACTTC	CASSSTPDGERETQYF
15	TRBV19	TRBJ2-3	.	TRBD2	TGTGCCAGTAGAGGGACTACCCCTAGCACAGATACGCAGTATTTT	CASRGTTPSTDTQYF
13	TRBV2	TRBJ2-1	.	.	TGTGCCACGAAAACGAGCTCCTACAATGAGCAGTTCTTC	CATKTSSYNEQFF
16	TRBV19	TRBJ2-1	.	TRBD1	TGTGCCAGTAGTATGGGGACAGGGGGCCGTTACAATGAGCAGTTCTTC	CASSMGTGGRYNEQFF
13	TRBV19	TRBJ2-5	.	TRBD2	TGTGCCACCTCCGGACGGGAGGGGGAGACCCAGTACTTC	CATSGREGETQYF
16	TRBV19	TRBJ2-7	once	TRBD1	TGTGCCAGTAGTACCGGGACAGCCAGCTACCAGTACGAGCAGTACTTC	CASSTGTASYQYEQYF
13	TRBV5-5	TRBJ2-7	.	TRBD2	TGTGCCAGCAGCGGGACTAACTCCTACGAGCAGTACTTC	CASSGTNSYEQYF
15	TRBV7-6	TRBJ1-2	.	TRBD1	TGTGCCAGCAGCGCATACAGGGGGCTTCGGTATGGCTACACCTTC	CASSAYRGLRYGYTF
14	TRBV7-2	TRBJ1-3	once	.	TGTGCCAGCAGCTTCGGCGGGGCTGGAAACACCATATATTTT	CASSFGGAGNTIYF
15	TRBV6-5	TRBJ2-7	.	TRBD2	TGTGCCAGCAGTTACGCCAGCGGGGGCTCCTACGAGCAGTACTTC	CASSYASGGSYEQYF
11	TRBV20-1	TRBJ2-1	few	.	TGCAGTGCTACGCAAAATGGAGGGCAGTTCTTC	CSATQNGGQFF
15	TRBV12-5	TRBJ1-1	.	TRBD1	TGTGCTAGTGGTTGGTATACAGGGGAGGTAACTGAAGCTTTCTTT	CASGWYTGEVTEAFF
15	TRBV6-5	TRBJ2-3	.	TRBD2	TGTGCCAGCAGCAGAGCGGGACTAGGCACAGATACGCAGTATTTT	CASSRAGLGTDTQYF
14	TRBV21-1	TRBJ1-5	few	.	TGTGCCAGCAGATCACAGGGGGCTGAACAGCCCCAGCATTTT	CASRSQGAEQPQHF
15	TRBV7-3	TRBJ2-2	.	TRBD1	TGTGCCAGCAGCCGCGGGACAGGGACGACCGGGGAGCTGTTTTTT	CASSRGTGTTGELFF
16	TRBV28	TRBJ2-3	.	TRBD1	TGTGCCAGCAGTTTACCCCCGGGACAGGGCCCAGATACGCAGTATTTT	CASSLPPGQGPDTQYF
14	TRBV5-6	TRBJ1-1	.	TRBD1	TGTGCCAGCACCAGACAGGGGTTTAACACTGAAGCTTTCTTT	CASTRQGFNTEAFF
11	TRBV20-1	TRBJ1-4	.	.	TGCAGTGCCCCCCGGACAGAAAAACTGTTTTTT	CSAPRTEKLFF
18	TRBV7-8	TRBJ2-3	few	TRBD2	TGTGCCAGCAGCCGGGGGGGCCTGACAACTCCTAGCACAGATACGCAGTATTTT	CASSRGGLTTPSTDTQYF
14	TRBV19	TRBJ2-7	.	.	TGTGCCAGTAGTCCTCGGTTGCATCCCTACGAGCAGTACTTC	CASSPRLHPYEQYF
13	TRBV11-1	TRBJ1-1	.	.	TGTGCCAGCAGCTACAGACAGTACACTGAAGCTTTCTTT	CASSYRQYTEAFF
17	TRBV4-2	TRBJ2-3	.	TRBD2	TGTGCCAGCAGCCAAGGTGGCGGGCGGGGGAACACAGATACGCAGTATTTT	CASSQGGGRGNTDTQYF
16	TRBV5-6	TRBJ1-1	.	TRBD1	TGTGCCAGCAGCTTGGAGAGTGGGACAGGGAGCGCTGAAGCTTTCTTT	CASSLESGTGSAEAFF
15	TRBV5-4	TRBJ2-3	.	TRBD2	TGTGCCAGCAGCTTGGGACTAGCGAGGGCAGATACGCAGTATTTT	CASSLGLARADTQYF
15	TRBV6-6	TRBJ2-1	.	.	TGTGCCAGCAGCCCACTAGCAATACAGTTCACTGAGCAGTTCTTC	CASSPLAIQFTEQFF
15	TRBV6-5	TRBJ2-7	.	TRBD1	TGTGCCAGCAGTTACGGCGGGACAGGGACCTACGAGCAGTACTTC	CASSYGGTGTYEQYF
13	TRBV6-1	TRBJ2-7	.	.	TGTGCCAGCACTAACCGAGTCGAGGGCGAGCAGTACTTC	CASTNRVEGEQYF
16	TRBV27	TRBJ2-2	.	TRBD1	TGTGCCAGCAGTTTATCCGGACAGGGCCTTCTCGGGGAGCTGTTTTTT	CASSLSGQGLLGELFF
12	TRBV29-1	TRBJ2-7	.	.	TGCAGCGTGGCTGACAGCACCTACGAGCAGTACTTC	CSVADSTYEQYF
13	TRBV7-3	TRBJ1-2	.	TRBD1	TGTGCCAGCAGCTCCCGACAGGGTAGTGGCTACACCTTC	CASSSRQGSGYTF
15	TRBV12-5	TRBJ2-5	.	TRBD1	TGTGCTAGTGGTTCGCTGGGACAGATGGGGGAGACCCAGTACTTC	CASGSLGQMGETQYF
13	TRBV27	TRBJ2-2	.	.	TGTGCCAGCAGGCGATCTTCTGAAGGGGAGCTGTTTTTT	CASRRSSEGELFF
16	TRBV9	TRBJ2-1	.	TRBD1	TGTGCCAGCAGCGTAGGGGGCAGGGGGTCTTACAATGAGCAGTTCTTC	CASSVGGRGSYNEQFF
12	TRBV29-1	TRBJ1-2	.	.	TGCAGCGTGCCCGACAGGTTCAATGGCTACACCTTC	CSVPDRFNGYTF
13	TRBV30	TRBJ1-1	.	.	TGTGCCTGGAGTGTACCCCGGGGTCCCGAAGCTTTCTTT	CAWSVPRGPEAFF
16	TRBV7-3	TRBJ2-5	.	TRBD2	TGTGCCAGCAGTCGTGGACTAGCGGGGGCCCAAGAGACCCAGTACTTC	CASSRGLAGAQETQYF
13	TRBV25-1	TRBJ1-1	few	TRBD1	TGTGCCAGCAGTTTCGACAGGGGGACTGAAGCTTTCTTT	CASSFDRGTEAFF
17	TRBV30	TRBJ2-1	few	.	TGTGCCTGGAACGGGCGGGCTAGCGGAGGGGGGGGCAATGAGCAGTTCTTC	CAWNGRASGGGGNEQFF
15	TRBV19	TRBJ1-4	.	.	TGTGCCAGTATGTCCGGAGCCGCAACTAATGAAAAACTGTTTTTT	CASMSGAATNEKLFF
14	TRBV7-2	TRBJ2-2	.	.	TGTGCCAGCAGTAGAGACGGAGACACCGGGGAGCTGTTTTTT	CASSRDGDTGELFF
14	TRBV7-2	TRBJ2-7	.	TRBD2	TGTGCCAGCAGCTCACAAGCGGGGGCCTACGAGCAGTACTTC	CASSSQAGAYEQYF
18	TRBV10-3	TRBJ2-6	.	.	TGTGCCATCAGTGGGGGGGACAGTATCCGCTCTGGGGCCAACGTCCTGACTTTC	CAISGGDSIRSGANVLTF
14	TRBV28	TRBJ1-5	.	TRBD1	TGTGCCAGCAGCGGGACAGGCCGCAATCAGCCCCAGCATTTT	CASSGTGRNQPQHF
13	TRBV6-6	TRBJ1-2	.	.	TGTGCCAGCAGTTACGGCGGAGACTATGGCTACACCTTC	CASSYGGDYGYTF
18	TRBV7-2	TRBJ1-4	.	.	TGTGCCAGCAGCTCAACCTACGAGCGGGGGAGAGAGGGTGAAAAACTGTTTTTT	CASSSTYERGREGEKLFF
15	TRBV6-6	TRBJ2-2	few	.	TGTGCCAGCAGCCAGGGGATAGGGGACACCGGGGAGCTGTTTTTT	CASSQGIGDTGELFF
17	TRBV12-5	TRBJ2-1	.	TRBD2	TGTGCTAGTGGTTTGAGGCTAGCGGGAGGTCCCTACAATGAGCAGTTCTTC	CASGLRLAGGPYNEQFF
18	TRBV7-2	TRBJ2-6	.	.	TGTGCCAGCAGCTTAGGAACCAGGGCCATGTCTGGGGCCAACGTCCTGACTTTC	CASSLGTRAMSGANVLTF